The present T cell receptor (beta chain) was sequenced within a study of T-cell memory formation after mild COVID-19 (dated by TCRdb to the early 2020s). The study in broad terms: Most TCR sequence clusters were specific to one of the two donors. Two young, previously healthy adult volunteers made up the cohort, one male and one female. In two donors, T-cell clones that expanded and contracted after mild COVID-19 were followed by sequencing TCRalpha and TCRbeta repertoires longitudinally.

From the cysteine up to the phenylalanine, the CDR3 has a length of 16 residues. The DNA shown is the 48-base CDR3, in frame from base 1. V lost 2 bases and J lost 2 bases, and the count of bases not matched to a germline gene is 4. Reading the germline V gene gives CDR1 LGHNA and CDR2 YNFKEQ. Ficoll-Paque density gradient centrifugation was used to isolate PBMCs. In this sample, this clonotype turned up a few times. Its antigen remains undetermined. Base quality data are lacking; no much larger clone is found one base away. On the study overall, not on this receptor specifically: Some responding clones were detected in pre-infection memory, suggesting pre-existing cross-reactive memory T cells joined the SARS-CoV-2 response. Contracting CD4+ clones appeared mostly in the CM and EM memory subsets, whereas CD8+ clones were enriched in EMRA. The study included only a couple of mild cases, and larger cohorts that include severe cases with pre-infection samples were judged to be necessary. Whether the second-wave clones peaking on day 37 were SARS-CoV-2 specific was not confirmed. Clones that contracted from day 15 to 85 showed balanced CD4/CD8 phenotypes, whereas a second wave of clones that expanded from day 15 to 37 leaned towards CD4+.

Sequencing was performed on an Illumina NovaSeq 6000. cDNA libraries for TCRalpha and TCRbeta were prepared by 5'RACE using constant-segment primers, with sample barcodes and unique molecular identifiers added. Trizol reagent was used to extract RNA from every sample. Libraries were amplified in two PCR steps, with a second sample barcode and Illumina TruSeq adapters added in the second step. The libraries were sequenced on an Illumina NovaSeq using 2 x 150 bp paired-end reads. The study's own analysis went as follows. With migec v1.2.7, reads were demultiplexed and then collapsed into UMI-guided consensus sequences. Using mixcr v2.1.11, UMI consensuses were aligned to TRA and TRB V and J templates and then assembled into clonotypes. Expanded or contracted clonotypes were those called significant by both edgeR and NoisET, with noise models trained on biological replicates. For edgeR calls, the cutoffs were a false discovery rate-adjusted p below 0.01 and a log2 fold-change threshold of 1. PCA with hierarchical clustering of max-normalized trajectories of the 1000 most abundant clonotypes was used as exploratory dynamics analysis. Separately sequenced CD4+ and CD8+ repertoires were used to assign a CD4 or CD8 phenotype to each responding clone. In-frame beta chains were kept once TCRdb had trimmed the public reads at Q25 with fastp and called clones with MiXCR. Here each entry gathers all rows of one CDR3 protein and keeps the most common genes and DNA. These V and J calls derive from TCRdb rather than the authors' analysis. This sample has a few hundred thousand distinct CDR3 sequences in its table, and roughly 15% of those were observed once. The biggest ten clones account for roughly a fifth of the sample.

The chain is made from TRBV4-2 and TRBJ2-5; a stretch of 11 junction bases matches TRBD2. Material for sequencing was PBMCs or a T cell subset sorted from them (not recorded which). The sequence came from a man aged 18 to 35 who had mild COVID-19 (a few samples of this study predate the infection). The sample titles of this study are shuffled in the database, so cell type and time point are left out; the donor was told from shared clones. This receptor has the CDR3 CASSQLAGGHQETQYF. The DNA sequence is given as TGTGCCAGCAGCCAATTAGCGGGGGGGCATCAAGAGACCCAGTACTTC.